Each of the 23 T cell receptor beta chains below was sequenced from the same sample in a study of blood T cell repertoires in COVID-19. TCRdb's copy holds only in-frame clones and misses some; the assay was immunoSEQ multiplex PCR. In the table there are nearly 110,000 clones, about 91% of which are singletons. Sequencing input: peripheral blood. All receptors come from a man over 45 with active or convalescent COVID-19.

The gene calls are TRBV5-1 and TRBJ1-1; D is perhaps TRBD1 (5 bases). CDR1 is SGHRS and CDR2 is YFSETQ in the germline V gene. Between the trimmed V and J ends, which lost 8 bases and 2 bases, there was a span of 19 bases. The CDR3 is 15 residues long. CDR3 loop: CASRIGGTANTEAFF. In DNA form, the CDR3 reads TGCGCCAGTAGGATAGGAGGGACGGCTAACACTGAAGCTTTCTTT.

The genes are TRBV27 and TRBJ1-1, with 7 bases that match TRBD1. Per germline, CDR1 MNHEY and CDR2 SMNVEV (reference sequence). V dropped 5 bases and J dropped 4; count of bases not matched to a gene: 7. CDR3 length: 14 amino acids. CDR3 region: CASSRGGRITEAFF. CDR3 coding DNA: TGTGCCAGCAGTCGAGGGGGCAGGATCACTGAAGCTTTCTTT.

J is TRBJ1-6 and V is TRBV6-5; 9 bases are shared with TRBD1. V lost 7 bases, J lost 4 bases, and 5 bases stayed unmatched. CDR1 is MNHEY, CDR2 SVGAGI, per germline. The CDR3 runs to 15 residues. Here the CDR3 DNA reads TGTGCCAGCATCCCGGGACAGGGTTATAATTCACCCCTCCACTTT. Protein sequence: CASIPGQGYNSPLHF.

The CDR3 DNA reads TGCAGTGCTAGTCCTAGCGGGAGAACAACCGGCAATGAGCAGTTCTTC. It encodes CSASPSGRTTGNEQFF. The chain couples TRBV20-1 to TRBJ2-1; 10 bases match TRBD2. Germline CDR1 and CDR2: DFQATT and SNEGSKA (reference sequence). Trimming at V came to 3 bases and at J to 6 bases, leaving 11 bases not matched to a gene. The CDR3 is made up of 16 amino acids.

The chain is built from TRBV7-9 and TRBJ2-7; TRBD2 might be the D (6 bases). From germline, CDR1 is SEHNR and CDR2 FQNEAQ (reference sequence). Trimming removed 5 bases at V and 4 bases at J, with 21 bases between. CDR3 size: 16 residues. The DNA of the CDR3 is TGTGCCAGCAGCCTAGGGATCGGGACTGGACATTACGAGCAGTACTTC. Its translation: CASSLGIGTGHYEQYF.

The CDR3 sequence is CASSLFHGQGKGGYTF. The CDR3 DNA follows: TGTGCCAGCAGTTTATTCCACGGACAGGGGAAGGGTGGCTACACCTTC. The gene calls are TRBV27 and TRBJ1-2; 9 bases agree with TRBD1. The CDR3 sequence is 16 residues long. The trim removed 1 base at V and 7 bases at J, leaving 10 bases unmatched. CDR1 is MNHEY, CDR2 SMNVEV, per germline (reference sequence).

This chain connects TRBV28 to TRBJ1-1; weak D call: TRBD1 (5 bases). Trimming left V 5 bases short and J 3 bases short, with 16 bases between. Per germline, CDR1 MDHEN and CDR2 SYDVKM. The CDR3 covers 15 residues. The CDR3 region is CASSETPGQDTEAFF. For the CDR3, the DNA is TGTGCCAGCAGTGAAACCCCAGGGCAGGACACTGAAGCTTTCTTT.

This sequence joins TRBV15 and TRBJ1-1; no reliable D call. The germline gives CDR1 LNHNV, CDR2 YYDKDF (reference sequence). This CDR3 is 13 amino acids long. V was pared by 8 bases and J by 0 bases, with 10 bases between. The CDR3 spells CATLLEMNTEAFF. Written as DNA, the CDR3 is TGTGCCACCCTATTAGAGATGAACACTGAAGCTTTCTTT.

CDR3 in amino acids: CASSIRWRDGNEQFF. The CDR3 DNA follows: TGTGCCAGTAGTATCCGTTGGAGGGACGGGAATGAGCAGTTCTTC. V gene TRBV19 combines with J gene TRBJ2-1; possibly TRBD2 for D (6 bases). Deletions cut 3 bases from V and 7 bases from J, with 16 bases between. Germline CDR1 is LNHDA and CDR2 is SQIVND (reference sequence). CDR3 size: 15 residues. The full variable domain, its missing parts supplied by reference TRBV19 and TRBJ2-1, is DGGITQSPKYLFRKEGQNVTLSCEQNLNHDAMYWYRQDPGQGLRLIYYSQIVNDFQKGDIAEGYSVSREKKESFPLTVTSAQKNPTAFYLCASSIRWRDGNEQFFGPGTRLTVL.

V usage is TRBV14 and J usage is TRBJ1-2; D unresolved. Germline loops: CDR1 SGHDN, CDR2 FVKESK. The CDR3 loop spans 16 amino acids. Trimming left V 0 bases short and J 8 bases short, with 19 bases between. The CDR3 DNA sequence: TGTGCCAGCAGCCAAGAAAGGAGAGTGACCTATGGAGGCTACACCTTC. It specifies CASSQERRVTYGGYTF. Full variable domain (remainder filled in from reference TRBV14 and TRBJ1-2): EAGVTQFPSHSVIEKGQTVTLRCDPISGHDNLYWYRRVMGKEIKFLLHFVKESKQDESGMPNNRFLAERTGGTYSTLKVQPAELEDSGVYFCASSQERRVTYGGYTFGSGTRLTVV.

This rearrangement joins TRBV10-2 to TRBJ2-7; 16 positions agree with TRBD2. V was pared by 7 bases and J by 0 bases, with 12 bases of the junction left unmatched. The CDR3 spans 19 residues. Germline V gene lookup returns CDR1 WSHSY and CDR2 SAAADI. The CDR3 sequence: CASMRWGTSGRGSSYEQYF. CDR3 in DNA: TGCGCCAGCATGAGATGGGGGACTAGCGGGAGGGGGAGCTCCTACGAGCAGTACTTC.

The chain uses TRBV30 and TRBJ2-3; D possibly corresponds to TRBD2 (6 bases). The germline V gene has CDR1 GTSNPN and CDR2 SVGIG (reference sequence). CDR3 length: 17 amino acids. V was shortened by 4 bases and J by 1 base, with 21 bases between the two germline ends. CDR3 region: CAWTSISAGGGTDTQYF. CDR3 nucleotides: TGTGCCTGGACCTCTATTTCCGCGGGCGGGGGCACAGATACGCAGTATTTT.

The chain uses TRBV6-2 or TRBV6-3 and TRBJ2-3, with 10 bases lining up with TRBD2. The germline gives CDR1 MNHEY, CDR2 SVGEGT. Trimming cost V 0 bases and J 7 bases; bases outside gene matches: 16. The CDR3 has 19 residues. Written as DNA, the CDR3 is TGTGCCAGCAGTTACTCGAACTATCTAGCGGGAGAAGCATTTTATACGCAGTATTTT. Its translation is CASSYSNYLAGEAFYTQYF.

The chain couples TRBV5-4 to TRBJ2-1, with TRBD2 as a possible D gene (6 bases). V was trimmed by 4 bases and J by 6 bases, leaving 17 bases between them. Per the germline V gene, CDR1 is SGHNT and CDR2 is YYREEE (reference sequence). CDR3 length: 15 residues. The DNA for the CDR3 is TGTGCCAGCAGCCCCCGGGACTTAAGAACCAATGAGCAGTTCTTC. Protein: CASSPRDLRTNEQFF.

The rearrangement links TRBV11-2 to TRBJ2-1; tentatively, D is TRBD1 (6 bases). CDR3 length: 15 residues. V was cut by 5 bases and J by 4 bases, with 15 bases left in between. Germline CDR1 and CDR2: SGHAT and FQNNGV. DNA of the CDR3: TGTGCCAGCAGCCTACCCCCCGGACAGTACAATGAGCAGTTCTTC. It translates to CASSLPPGQYNEQFF.

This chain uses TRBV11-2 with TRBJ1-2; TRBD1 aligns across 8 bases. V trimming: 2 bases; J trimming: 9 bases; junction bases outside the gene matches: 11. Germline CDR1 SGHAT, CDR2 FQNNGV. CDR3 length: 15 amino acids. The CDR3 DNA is TGTGCCAGCAGCTTAAACCTAGCCGGGACAGGTAGCTACACCTTC. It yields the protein CASSLNLAGTGSYTF.

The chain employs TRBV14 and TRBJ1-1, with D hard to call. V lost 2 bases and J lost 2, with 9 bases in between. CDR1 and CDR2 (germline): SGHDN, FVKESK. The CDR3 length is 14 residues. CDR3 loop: CASSQSGLNTEAFF. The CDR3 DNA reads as TGTGCCAGCAGCCAATCAGGCTTAAACACTGAAGCTTTCTTT.

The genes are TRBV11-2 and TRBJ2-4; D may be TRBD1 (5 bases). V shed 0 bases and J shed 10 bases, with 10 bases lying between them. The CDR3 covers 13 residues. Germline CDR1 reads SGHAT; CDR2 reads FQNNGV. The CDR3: CASSLDRQGIQYF. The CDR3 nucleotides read TGTGCCAGCAGCTTAGATCGGCAGGGTATTCAGTACTTC.

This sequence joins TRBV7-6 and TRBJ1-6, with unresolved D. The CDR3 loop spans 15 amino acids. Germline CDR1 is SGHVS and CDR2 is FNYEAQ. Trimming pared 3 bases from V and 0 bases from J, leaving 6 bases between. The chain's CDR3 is CASSFRSSYNSPLHF. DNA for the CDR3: TGTGCCAGCAGCTTCCGGAGCTCCTATAATTCACCCCTCCACTTT.

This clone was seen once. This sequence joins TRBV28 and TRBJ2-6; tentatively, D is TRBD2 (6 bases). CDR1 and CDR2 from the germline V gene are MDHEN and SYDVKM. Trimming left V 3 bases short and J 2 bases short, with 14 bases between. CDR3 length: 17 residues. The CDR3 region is CASSLIGGGAGANVLTF. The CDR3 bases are TGTGCCAGCAGTTTGATCGGGGGAGGTGCTGGGGCCAACGTCCTGACTTTC.

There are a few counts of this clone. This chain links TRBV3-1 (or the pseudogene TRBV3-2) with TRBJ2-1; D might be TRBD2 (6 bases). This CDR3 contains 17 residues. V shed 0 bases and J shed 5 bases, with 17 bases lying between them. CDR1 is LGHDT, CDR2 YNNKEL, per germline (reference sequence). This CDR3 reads CASSQDLTGDVHNEQFF. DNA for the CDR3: TGTGCCAGCAGCCAAGATCTGACGGGAGATGTCCACAATGAGCAGTTCTTC.

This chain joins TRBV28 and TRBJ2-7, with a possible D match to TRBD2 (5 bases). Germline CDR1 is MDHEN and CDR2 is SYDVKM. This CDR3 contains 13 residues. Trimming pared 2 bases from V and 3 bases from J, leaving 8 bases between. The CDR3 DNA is TGTGCCAGCAGTTTACTCAGCGGCTACGAGCAGTACTTC. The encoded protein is CASSLLSGYEQYF.

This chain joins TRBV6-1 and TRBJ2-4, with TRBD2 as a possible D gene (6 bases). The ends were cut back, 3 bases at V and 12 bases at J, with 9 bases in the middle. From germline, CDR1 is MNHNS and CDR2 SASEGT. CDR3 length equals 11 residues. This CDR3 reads CASSELGSQYF. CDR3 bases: TGTGCCAGCAGTGAGCTCGGGAGTCAGTACTTC.